A selection of T cell receptor beta chains follows, all from one sample in a study of shared clonotypes between healthy human individuals. Produced via immunoSEQ multiplex PCR; TCRdb's table is partial and in-frame only. The repertoire consists of 2 million to 2.5 million clones, with 90% to 95% occurring once and the leading ten covering about 0.13%. Sequenced input: naive CD4+ T cells sorted from blood. These receptor sequences come from a young man in good health. CDR3s include the opening cysteine and the closing phenylalanine or tryptophan. A D gene is named only where the DNA matches it firmly. Expanded clones are given a class, and other clones once, few, many or no size at all.

cdr3_nt: TGTGCCAGCAGCCCCCGTCGGGAATTGAACACTGAAGCTTTCTTT
cdr3_aa: CASSPRRELNTEAFF
clone_size: .
d_call: .
v_call: TRBV6-4
j_call: TRBJ1-1

cdr3_nt: TGTGCAAGTCGCCCACCCGGGGGAGCGAATTCACCCCTCCACTTT
cdr3_aa: CASRPPGGANSPLHF
clone_size: .
d_call: .
v_call: TRBV12-2
j_call: TRBJ1-6

cdr3_nt: TGTGCCAGTAGTATTTTTACTAGCGGGCCGGAGCAGTACTTC
cdr3_aa: CASSIFTSGPEQYF
clone_size: .
d_call: TRBD2
v_call: TRBV19
j_call: TRBJ2-7

cdr3_nt: TGTGCCATCAGTGAGTACCAGGGGGACAATCAGCCCCAGCATTTT
cdr3_aa: CAISEYQGDNQPQHF
clone_size: .
d_call: TRBD1
v_call: TRBV10-3
j_call: TRBJ1-5

cdr3_nt: TGTGCCTGGAGTGCCCGACAGGGGGTCTCCTACGAGCAGTACTTC
cdr3_aa: CAWSARQGVSYEQYF
clone_size: .
d_call: TRBD1
v_call: TRBV30
j_call: TRBJ2-7

cdr3_nt: TGCGCCAGCAGCTTCACAGGGGGCGATGGCTACACCTTC
cdr3_aa: CASSFTGGDGYTF
clone_size: .
d_call: TRBD1
v_call: TRBV5-1
j_call: TRBJ1-2

cdr3_nt: TGTGCCAGTAGTAAAGGGGGCACAGATACGCAGTATTTT
cdr3_aa: CASSKGGTDTQYF
clone_size: .
d_call: .
v_call: TRBV19
j_call: TRBJ2-3

cdr3_nt: TGTGCCACCTTGGGACAGGTCGTGGCTGAAGCTTTCTTT
cdr3_aa: CATLGQVVAEAFF
clone_size: .
d_call: TRBD1
v_call: TRBV28
j_call: TRBJ1-1

cdr3_nt: TGTGCCAGCAGCCGCCAGCGGGAGGGCCTGAATGAGCAGTTCTTC
cdr3_aa: CASSRQREGLNEQFF
clone_size: .
d_call: TRBD2
v_call: TRBV7-2
j_call: TRBJ2-1

cdr3_nt: TGTGCCACCAGACAGGGGGCGCTCGGAACATATGGCTACACCTTC
cdr3_aa: CATRQGALGTYGYTF
clone_size: .
d_call: TRBD1
v_call: TRBV27
j_call: TRBJ1-2

cdr3_nt: TGCGCCAGCAGCTGGATAGCGGAACCTCAAGAGACCCAGTACTTC
cdr3_aa: CASSWIAEPQETQYF
clone_size: .
d_call: .
v_call: TRBV5-1
j_call: TRBJ2-5

cdr3_nt: TGTGCCAGCACCGGGACAAGTGAAGCTTTCTTT
cdr3_aa: CASTGTSEAFF
clone_size: .
d_call: .
v_call: TRBV2
j_call: TRBJ1-1

cdr3_nt: TGTGCCAGCAGTGGGGACTCTAACGCCGAGCAGTACTTC
cdr3_aa: CASSGDSNAEQYF
clone_size: .
d_call: .
v_call: TRBV2
j_call: TRBJ2-7

cdr3_nt: TGTGCCAGTAGTACATGGGGACTAGCGGGAGGGCCGGAGTACGAGCAGTACTTC
cdr3_aa: CASSTWGLAGGPEYEQYF
clone_size: once
d_call: TRBD2
v_call: TRBV19
j_call: TRBJ2-7

cdr3_nt: TGTGCCAGCAGTTACCGTATGCGAGATGGCTACACCTTC
cdr3_aa: CASSYRMRDGYTF
clone_size: .
d_call: .
v_call: TRBV6-6
j_call: TRBJ1-2

cdr3_nt: TGTGCCAGCACGGAGTCGTACAATGAGCAGTTCTTC
cdr3_aa: CASTESYNEQFF
clone_size: .
d_call: .
v_call: TRBV6-6
j_call: TRBJ2-1

cdr3_nt: TGCGCCAGCAGCCTCACAGGGGCCCCTTCCGACGAGCAGTACTTC
cdr3_aa: CASSLTGAPSDEQYF
clone_size: .
d_call: TRBD1
v_call: TRBV5-1
j_call: TRBJ2-7

cdr3_nt: TGTGCCAGCTCACCGCAGGTGAACACTGAAGCTTTCTTT
cdr3_aa: CASSPQVNTEAFF
clone_size: .
d_call: .
v_call: TRBV18
j_call: TRBJ1-1

cdr3_nt: TGCGCCAGCAGACCCGTGGGGGGGGATCAGCCCCAGCATTTT
cdr3_aa: CASRPVGGDQPQHF
clone_size: .
d_call: .
v_call: TRBV10-2
j_call: TRBJ1-5

cdr3_nt: TGTGCCAGCAGCTTCGTGAAGAGTGAAGCTTTCTTT
cdr3_aa: CASSFVKSEAFF
clone_size: .
d_call: .
v_call: TRBV7-9
j_call: TRBJ1-1

cdr3_nt: TGTGCCAGTAAAAAGAAGGAAAAACTGTTTTTT
cdr3_aa: CASKKKEKLFF
clone_size: once
d_call: .
v_call: TRBV19
j_call: TRBJ1-4

cdr3_nt: TGTGCCATCCGGGGGGCCACAGATACGCAGTATTTT
cdr3_aa: CAIRGATDTQYF
clone_size: .
d_call: .
v_call: TRBV11-3
j_call: TRBJ2-3

cdr3_nt: TGCACCAGCAGCCCAAAGGTAGTAAACGCCCTTATGGCCCAGTACTTC
cdr3_aa: CTSSPKVVNALMAQYF
clone_size: .
d_call: .
v_call: TRBV1
j_call: TRBJ2-5

cdr3_nt: TGTGCCAGCAGCTATGGCAGGGTTAGGTCTGGGGCCAACGTCCTGACTTTC
cdr3_aa: CASSYGRVRSGANVLTF
clone_size: .
d_call: .
v_call: TRBV7-2
j_call: TRBJ2-6

cdr3_nt: TGTGCCTGGAGCGTGACAGGGAGAGGGGAGCTGTTTTTT
cdr3_aa: CAWSVTGRGELFF
clone_size: .
d_call: TRBD1
v_call: TRBV30
j_call: TRBJ2-2

cdr3_nt: TGCAGCGCTTCACAGGGTTCCTACGAGCAGTACTTC
cdr3_aa: CSASQGSYEQYF
clone_size: once
d_call: .
v_call: TRBV29-1
j_call: TRBJ2-7

cdr3_nt: TGCGCCAGCAGGAAAGGGGCCCTCGTGGTTGAAGCTTTCTTT
cdr3_aa: CASRKGALVVEAFF
clone_size: .
d_call: .
v_call: TRBV5-1
j_call: TRBJ1-1

cdr3_nt: TGTGCCAGCAGTGGGGGTGCGAATCAGCCCCAGCATTTT
cdr3_aa: CASSGGANQPQHF
clone_size: .
d_call: .
v_call: TRBV6-1
j_call: TRBJ1-5

cdr3_nt: TGTGCCAGCAGCCCAACGGGACAGATCTACGAGCAGTACTTC
cdr3_aa: CASSPTGQIYEQYF
clone_size: .
d_call: TRBD1
v_call: TRBV5-4
j_call: TRBJ2-7

cdr3_nt: TGTGCCACCAGCAGAGGTAGCGGGCTCTCCTACGAGCAGTACTTC
cdr3_aa: CATSRGSGLSYEQYF
clone_size: .
d_call: TRBD2
v_call: TRBV15
j_call: TRBJ2-7

cdr3_nt: TGTGCCTGGAGTAAGGGGGCGCAAACTGAAGCTTTCTTT
cdr3_aa: CAWSKGAQTEAFF
clone_size: .
d_call: TRBD1
v_call: TRBV30
j_call: TRBJ1-1

cdr3_nt: TGTGCCAGCTCACCGGCAGGGGAGGGTGGCTACACCTTC
cdr3_aa: CASSPAGEGGYTF
clone_size: .
d_call: .
v_call: TRBV18
j_call: TRBJ1-2

cdr3_nt: TGTGCCAGCAGTTACAACTACCGCACAGATACGCAGTATTTT
cdr3_aa: CASSYNYRTDTQYF
clone_size: .
d_call: .
v_call: TRBV6-5
j_call: TRBJ2-3

cdr3_nt: TGTGCCTCCAGCCTGAGCGGGACAGGGGGTGTACGCAATGAGCAGTTCTTC
cdr3_aa: CASSLSGTGGVRNEQFF
clone_size: .
d_call: TRBD1
v_call: TRBV25-1
j_call: TRBJ2-1

cdr3_nt: TGTGCCAGCAGCTTGGCGGTTCTGGGGGAGACCCAGTACTTC
cdr3_aa: CASSLAVLGETQYF
clone_size: .
d_call: .
v_call: TRBV5-4
j_call: TRBJ2-5

cdr3_nt: TGTGCCAGCAGTGTCCTAGCGGGAACAATCAATGAGCAGTTCTTC
cdr3_aa: CASSVLAGTINEQFF
clone_size: once
d_call: TRBD2
v_call: TRBV6-4
j_call: TRBJ2-1

cdr3_nt: TGCGCCAGCAGCTTGGAAGGGGGGCGCTCCTACAATGAGCAGTTCTTC
cdr3_aa: CASSLEGGRSYNEQFF
clone_size: .
d_call: .
v_call: TRBV5-1
j_call: TRBJ2-1

cdr3_nt: TGCGCCAGCAGCTTGGGAGCCGGGAATGCTGGGGCCAACGTCCTGACTTTC
cdr3_aa: CASSLGAGNAGANVLTF
clone_size: once
d_call: .
v_call: TRBV5-1
j_call: TRBJ2-6

cdr3_nt: TGTGCCAGCAGGGCCACCGGGGAGCTGTTTTTT
cdr3_aa: CASRATGELFF
clone_size: .
d_call: .
v_call: TRBV6-5
j_call: TRBJ2-2

cdr3_nt: TGTGCCAGCAGCTTAGTGGCGGCAACTAATGAAAAACTGTTTTTT
cdr3_aa: CASSLVAATNEKLFF
clone_size: .
d_call: .
v_call: TRBV11-2
j_call: TRBJ1-4

cdr3_nt: TGTGCCATCACCCCCGGGACAGGGGTCGGGTACGAGCAGTACTTC
cdr3_aa: CAITPGTGVGYEQYF
clone_size: .
d_call: TRBD1
v_call: TRBV10-3
j_call: TRBJ2-7

cdr3_nt: TGTGCCAGCTCACCCACCCCTATTGGGCAGGGGGCCTACGAGCAGTACTTC
cdr3_aa: CASSPTPIGQGAYEQYF
clone_size: .
d_call: TRBD1
v_call: TRBV18
j_call: TRBJ2-7

cdr3_nt: TGTGCCAGCATAAACAGGGGAGTCTCCTACGAGCAGTACTTC
cdr3_aa: CASINRGVSYEQYF
clone_size: .
d_call: TRBD1
v_call: TRBV6-1
j_call: TRBJ2-7

cdr3_nt: TGTGCCAGCAGCGTACAGGGGAACACTGAAGCTTTCTTT
cdr3_aa: CASSVQGNTEAFF
clone_size: .
d_call: .
v_call: TRBV7-2
j_call: TRBJ1-1

cdr3_nt: TGTGCCAGCTCACCACCCCTTGGACAGTCGAACACTGAAGCTTTCTTT
cdr3_aa: CASSPPLGQSNTEAFF
clone_size: .
d_call: .
v_call: TRBV18
j_call: TRBJ1-1

cdr3_nt: TGTGCCAGCAGCTTAGGGGCGGTGGGGACCCAGTACTTC
cdr3_aa: CASSLGAVGTQYF
clone_size: .
d_call: .
v_call: TRBV11-2
j_call: TRBJ2-5

cdr3_nt: TGTGCCATCAGTGAGGGGGACCGCCGAATGAACACTGAAGCTTTCTTT
cdr3_aa: CAISEGDRRMNTEAFF
clone_size: .
d_call: .
v_call: TRBV10-3
j_call: TRBJ1-1

cdr3_nt: TGTGCCTGGAGTGTACTTGGAGAGACCCAGTACTTC
cdr3_aa: CAWSVLGETQYF
clone_size: .
d_call: .
v_call: TRBV30
j_call: TRBJ2-5

cdr3_nt: TGTGCCATCAGTGCGCTGACAGGGTTGGCAACTGAAGCTTTCTTT
cdr3_aa: CAISALTGLATEAFF
clone_size: .
d_call: TRBD1
v_call: TRBV10-3
j_call: TRBJ1-1

cdr3_nt: TGTGCCAGCAGCTTGGGGGACAGGGCCGGGGAGCTGTTTTTT
cdr3_aa: CASSLGDRAGELFF
clone_size: .
d_call: TRBD1
v_call: TRBV5-8
j_call: TRBJ2-2